This TCR beta chain was recorded in a study of shared clonotypes between healthy human individuals. CDR1 and CDR2 from the germline V gene are SGHKS and YYEKEE (reference sequence). The CDR3 consists of 16 residues. The junction had 11 bases not matched to a gene; V was cut back by 5 bases and J by 2 bases. This clone appeared a few times. Clones were read by immunoSEQ multiplex PCR, and TCRdb kept only the in-frame ones, dropping some. The sample contains about 100,000 clones, around 68% of which appear only once. The material sequenced was memory CD8+ T cells sorted from blood. This sample's subset: CD45RO+ cells pooled with CCR7-negative TemRA cells. This chain links TRBV5-5 with TRBJ2-7, with TRBD1 matching over 9 bases. This TCR was recovered from a man in his thirties or forties in good health. CDR3 coding DNA: TGTGCCAGCAGTCGTCTTCCGGGACAGGGAGCCTACGAGCAGTACTTC. It specifies CASSRLPGQGAYEQYF.